This TCR beta chain came from a study of monozygotic twins with inflammatory bowel disease. General study results and limits: Distinguishing T cell subtypes was not possible. Especially where disease activity was present, IBD patients had fewer clonotypes in common with others than healthy twins did. Varied immunosuppressive treatments among patients may have increased repertoire variability.

Concerning this clonotype itself: Its antigen is as yet unknown.

The CDR3 covers 13 residues. Germline CDR1 reads SGHRS; CDR2 reads YFSETQ. Donors gave approximately 2.5 ml of blood apiece. Using the 5' RACE reads, TCRdb records one entry per CDR3 protein without DNA. The sample includes some 210,000 distinct CDR3 sequences. This clonotype originated in a human donor with ulcerative colitis or Crohn's disease, or a healthy co-twin of an affected twin (not recorded which). The chain carries TRBV5-1 and TRBJ1-1; TCRdb picks TRBD1, but there is no DNA to check that call. The specimen sequenced was blood. The CDR3 spells CASRPLQGTEAFF.